This T cell receptor (beta chain) was sequenced during a study of blood T cell repertoires in COVID-19. Trimming cost V 3 bases and J 3 bases, with 24 bases left between them. Germline CDR1 and CDR2: SGDLS and YYNGEE. The CDR3 has 18 amino acids. TCRdb's copy holds only in-frame clones and misses some; the assay was immunoSEQ multiplex PCR. This table has roughly 250,000 clones, around 87% appearing once. This sequence originates from a man aged 55 to 69 who had recovered from COVID-19. The J gene is TRBJ1-1, the V gene TRBV9; D remains ambiguous. Material: peripheral blood. CDR3 region: CASSASLGQLTRHTEAFF. The CDR3 DNA sequence: TGTGCCAGCAGCGCGTCGCTGGGCCAACTGACCCGACACACTGAAGCTTTCTTT.